This T cell receptor (beta chain) emerged from a study of cytomegalovirus exposure and HLA in healthy donors. Study-level information: Previous work identified roughly 110 million unique TCR beta sequences from roughly 170 million T cells.

The PCR ran on 60 Vbeta and 13 Jbeta primers. Data came from immunoSEQ multiplex PCR; TCRdb stores just in-frame clones and leaves some out. Of 80,000 or so clones in the sample, less than 80% were seen once. Findings and limits, study-wide: Earlier findings revealed that most TCR beta V segments proved productive either about 90% or about 30% of the time. TCR beta V- and J-gene trimming, according to a later analysis, was linked to a missense DCLRE1C variant.

CDR3 length: 13 residues. The V and J ends lost 6 bases and 4 bases, in that order; junction bases with no gene match: 2. The germline CDR1 and CDR2 sequences are SNHLY and FYNNEI. As regards this clone: Its antigen is as yet unknown.

This TCR came from a woman aged 35 to 49 in good health and CMV-seronegative. Material: PBMCs. The gene calls are TRBV2 and TRBJ2-2; 7 bases are a match to TRBD1. This chain's CDR3 is CASSYRGTGELFF. The CDR3 DNA sequence: TGTGCCAGCAGCTACAGGGGCACCGGGGAGCTGTTTTTT.